This T cell receptor beta chain was identified during a study of blood T cell repertoires in COVID-19. The protocol was immunoSEQ multiplex PCR, while the TCRdb copy is restricted to in-frame clones and leaves out a portion. The sample holds hundreds of thousands of clones, about 80% seen once. The length of the CDR3 is 16 residues. Germline V gene sequence: CDR1 MNHEY, CDR2 SVGEGT. V shed 2 bases and J 4 bases; nucleotides not matched to a gene: 6. Sequenced material: peripheral blood. The chain couples TRBV6-2 or TRBV6-3 to TRBJ2-2, with 8 bases matching TRBD2. The TCR originated in a woman of 80 years or more with acute or convalescent COVID-19. The CDR3: CASSYPRGGITGELFF. The CDR3 region has the DNA TGTGCCAGCAGTTACCCCCGGGGGGGGATCACCGGGGAGCTGTTTTTT.